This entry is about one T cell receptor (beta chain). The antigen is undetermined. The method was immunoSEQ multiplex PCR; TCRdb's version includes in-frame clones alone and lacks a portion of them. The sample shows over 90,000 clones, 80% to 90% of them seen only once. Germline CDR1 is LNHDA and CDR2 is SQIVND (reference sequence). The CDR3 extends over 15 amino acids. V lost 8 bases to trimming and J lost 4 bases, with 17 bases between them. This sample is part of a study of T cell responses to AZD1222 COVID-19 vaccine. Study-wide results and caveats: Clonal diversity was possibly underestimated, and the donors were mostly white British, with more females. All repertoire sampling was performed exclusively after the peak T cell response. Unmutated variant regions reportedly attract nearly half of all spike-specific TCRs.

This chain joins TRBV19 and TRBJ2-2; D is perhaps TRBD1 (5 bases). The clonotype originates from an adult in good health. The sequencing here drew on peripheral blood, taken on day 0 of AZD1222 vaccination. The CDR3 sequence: CASLNSGWGTGELFF. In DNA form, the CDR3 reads TGTGCCAGTCTTAATTCAGGGTGGGGCACCGGGGAGCTGTTTTTT.